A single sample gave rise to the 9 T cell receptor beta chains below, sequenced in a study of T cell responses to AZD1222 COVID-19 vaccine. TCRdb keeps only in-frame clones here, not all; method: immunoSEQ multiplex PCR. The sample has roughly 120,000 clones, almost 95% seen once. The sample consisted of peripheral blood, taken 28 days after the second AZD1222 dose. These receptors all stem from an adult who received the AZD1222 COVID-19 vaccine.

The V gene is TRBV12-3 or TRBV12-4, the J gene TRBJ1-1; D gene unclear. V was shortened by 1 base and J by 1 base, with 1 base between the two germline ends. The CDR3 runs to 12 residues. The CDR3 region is CASSLENTEAFF. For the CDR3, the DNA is TGTGCCAGCAGTTTAGAGAACACTGAAGCTTTCTTT.

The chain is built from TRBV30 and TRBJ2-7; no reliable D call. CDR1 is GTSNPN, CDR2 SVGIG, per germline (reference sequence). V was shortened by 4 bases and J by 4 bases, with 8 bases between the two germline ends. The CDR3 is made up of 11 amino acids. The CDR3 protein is CAWMLGYEQYF. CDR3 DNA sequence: TGTGCCTGGATGCTGGGGTACGAGCAGTACTTC.

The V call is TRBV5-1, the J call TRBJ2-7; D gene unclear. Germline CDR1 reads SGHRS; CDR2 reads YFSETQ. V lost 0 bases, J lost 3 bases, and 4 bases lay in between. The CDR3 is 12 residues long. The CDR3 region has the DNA TGCGCCAGCAGCTTGGAGTACTACGAGCAGTACTTC. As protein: CASSLEYYEQYF.

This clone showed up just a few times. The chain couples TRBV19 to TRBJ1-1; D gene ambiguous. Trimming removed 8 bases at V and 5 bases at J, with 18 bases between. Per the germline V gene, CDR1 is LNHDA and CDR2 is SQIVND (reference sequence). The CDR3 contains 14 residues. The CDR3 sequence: CASVYNNGGTEAFF. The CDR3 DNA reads TGTGCCAGTGTATATAATAATGGCGGAACTGAAGCTTTCTTT.

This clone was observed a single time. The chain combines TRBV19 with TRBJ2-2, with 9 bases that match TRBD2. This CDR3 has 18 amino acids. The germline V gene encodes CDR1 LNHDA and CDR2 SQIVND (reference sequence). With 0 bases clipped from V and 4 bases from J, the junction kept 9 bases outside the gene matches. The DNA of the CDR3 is TGTGCCAGTAGTATAGATCAGGCGGGAGGGCCAATCACCGGGGAGCTGTTTTTT. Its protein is CASSIDQAGGPITGELFF.

In DNA, the CDR3 is TGTGCCACCAAAGCTAGCGGGGGAACCGGGGAGCTGTTTTTT. As protein: CATKASGGTGELFF. The chain links TRBV15 to TRBJ2-2, with TRBD2 matching over 10 bases. In germline, CDR1 is LNHNV, CDR2 YYDKDF (reference sequence). The CDR3 loop spans 14 amino acids. The junction had 4 bases not matched to a gene; V was cut back by 7 bases and J by 5 bases.

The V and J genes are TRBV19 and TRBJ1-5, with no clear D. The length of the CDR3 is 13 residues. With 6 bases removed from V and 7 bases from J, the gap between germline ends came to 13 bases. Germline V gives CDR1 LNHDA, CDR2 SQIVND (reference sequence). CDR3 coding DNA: TGTGCCAGTAGGAGGGAGGCAAGACAGCCCCAGCATTTT. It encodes CASRREARQPQHF.

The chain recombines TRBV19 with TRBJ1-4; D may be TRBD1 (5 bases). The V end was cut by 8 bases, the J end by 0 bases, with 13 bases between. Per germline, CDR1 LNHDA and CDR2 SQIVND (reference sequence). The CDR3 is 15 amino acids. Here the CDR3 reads CASATGAATNEKLFF. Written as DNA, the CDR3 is TGTGCCAGTGCCACCGGGGCCGCAACTAATGAAAAACTGTTTTTT.

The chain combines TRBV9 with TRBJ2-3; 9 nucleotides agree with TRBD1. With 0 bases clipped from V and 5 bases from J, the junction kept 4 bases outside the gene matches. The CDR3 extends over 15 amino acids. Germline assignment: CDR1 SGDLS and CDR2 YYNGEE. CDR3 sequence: CASSVGTGELDTQYF. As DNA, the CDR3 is TGTGCCAGCAGCGTAGGGACAGGGGAGTTAGATACGCAGTATTTT.